This T cell receptor beta chain was sequenced for a study of cytomegalovirus exposure and HLA in healthy donors. The study's findings and limits: Approximately 17,000 TCR beta sequences were associated with HLA alleles at 0.05 false discovery rate in a later analysis. Testing in vitro showed three CMV-associated chains specific for CMV antigens.

About this clone itself: Its target is unknown.

V dropped 3 bases and J dropped 4; count of bases not matched to a gene: 2. The CDR3 sequence is 14 residues long. Germline V gives CDR1 MGHRA, CDR2 YSYEKL. In the PCR, 60 Vbeta and 13 Jbeta primers were used. TCRdb's copy holds only in-frame clones and misses some; the assay was immunoSEQ multiplex PCR. The sample has about 160,000 clones, and its top ten clones hold over 1%. This clonotype originated in a woman between 55 and 75 years old in good health and CMV-seronegative. The sequenced sample consisted of PBMCs. This chain joins TRBV4-1 and TRBJ2-7; 11 bases line up with TRBD2. In nucleotides, the CDR3 is TGCGCCAGCAGCCACACTAGCGGGGGTTACGAGCAGTACTTC. It yields the protein CASSHTSGGYEQYF.